These 26 T cell receptor beta chains came from one sample sequenced in a study of T cells in tuberculosis (dated by TCRdb to 2016 to 2019). The library was made by the immunoSEQ multiplex PCR assay. The source is immuneACCESS, and TCRdb retained only in-frame sequences with V and J called. Part of the clones is not carried over; for the studies checked, unresolved V genes explain less than half of this, and the remainder is unexplained. The sample includes roughly 33,000 clones, with just over 90% observed a single time. The biggest ten clones account for roughly 2% of the sample. The sample taken for sequencing was PBMCs. The receptors come from a donor between 10 and 35 years old with latent tuberculosis or without tuberculosis infection.

V and J are TRBV28 and TRBJ1-4; TRBD1 matches at 8 bases. The V gene's germline CDR1 is MDHEN and CDR2 SYDVKM. CDR3 size: 14 residues. The junction had 6 bases not matched to a gene; V was cut back by 4 bases and J by 8 bases. The CDR3 region has the DNA TGTGCCAGCAGTTCAGGGGGCGCAGGAGAAAAACTGTTTTTT. Its translation: CASSSGGAGEKLFF.

In its sample, this clone was seen a few times. The chain joins TRBV27 to TRBJ1-2; 7 bases agree with TRBD1. With 5 bases clipped from V and 7 bases from J, the junction kept 7 bases outside the gene matches. Germline V gene sequence: CDR1 MNHEY, CDR2 SMNVEV (reference sequence). This CDR3 has 13 amino acids. The CDR3 here is CASSHNDRVGYTF. In DNA form, the CDR3 reads TGTGCCAGCAGTCACAACGACAGGGTTGGCTACACCTTC.

The chain joins TRBV2 to TRBJ1-2; D remains unclear. CDR3 length: 15 amino acids. The V end lost 7 bases, the J end lost 5 bases, and 20 bases lay between the germline ends. Germline V gene data show CDR1 as SNHLY and CDR2 as FYNNEI. In DNA form, the CDR3 reads TGTGCCAGCACCCCCCCGGGGTTAGTTGCGTATGGCTACACCTTC. This encodes CASTPPGLVAYGYTF.

The chain employs TRBV7-9 and TRBJ2-1, with 8 positions matching TRBD1. The J segment lost 11 bases and the V segment lost 4 bases, leaving 7 bases of the junction unmatched. The CDR3 covers 13 residues. From germline, CDR1 is SEHNR and CDR2 FQNEAQ (reference sequence). The CDR3, as DNA: TGTGCCAGCAGCTCCCGGGACAGGCCGCAGCAGTTCTTC. It encodes CASSSRDRPQQFF.

The chain has TRBV5-1 and TRBJ2-7, with a possible D match to TRBD1 (5 bases). Germline loops: CDR1 SGHRS, CDR2 YFSETQ. The CDR3 consists of 14 residues. The V end lost 1 base, the J end lost 3 bases, and 11 bases lay between the germline ends. The CDR3 region is CASSLTGQLYEQYF. CDR3 nucleotides: TGCGCCAGCAGCTTGACCGGACAACTCTACGAGCAGTACTTC.

The chain links TRBV7-9 to TRBJ1-2; 11 positions match TRBD1. V lost 5 bases and J lost 6; bases outside the gene matches: 5. This CDR3 has 14 amino acids. CDR1 SEHNR and CDR2 FQNEAQ come from the germline V gene (reference sequence). The CDR3 coding sequence is TGTGCCAGCAGCGGACAGGGGGCAGGAAATGGCTACACCTTC. This translates into CASSGQGAGNGYTF.

This rearrangement joins TRBV27 to TRBJ2-5, with a possible D match to TRBD2 (6 bases). V was trimmed by 4 bases and J by 5 bases, leaving 14 bases between them. Germline assignment: CDR1 MNHEY and CDR2 SMNVEV (reference sequence). This CDR3 has 14 residues. This chain's CDR3 is CASSSFSGGETQYF. The CDR3 DNA follows: TGTGCCAGCAGTTCTTTCTCCGGAGGGGAGACCCAGTACTTC.

This rearrangement joins TRBV28 to TRBJ2-5; D is undetermined. Trimming left V 6 bases short and J 2 bases short, with 16 bases between. This CDR3 has 15 amino acids. CDR1 and CDR2 from the germline V gene are MDHEN and SYDVKM. The CDR3 coding sequence is TGTGCCAGCAGGCAGGATTGGGTTGAGCAAGAGACCCAGTACTTC. Translation: CASRQDWVEQETQYF. Together with reference TRBV28 and TRBJ2-5, the CDR3 gives the full variable domain: DVKVTQSSRYLVKRTGEKVFLECVQDMDHENMFWYRQDPGLGLRLIYFSYDVKMKEKGDIPEGYSVSREKKERFSLILESASTNQTSMYLCASRQDWVEQETQYFGPGTRLLVL.

V is TRBV7-9 and J is TRBJ2-5, with D unresolved. CDR1 SEHNR and CDR2 FQNEAQ come from the germline V gene (reference sequence). The V gene lost 1 base and the J gene lost 3 bases, with 6 bases spanning the gap. This CDR3 has 13 amino acids. The CDR3 DNA sequence: TGTGCCAGCAGCTTAGGGCCAGAAGAGACCCAGTACTTC. Amino acid sequence: CASSLGPEETQYF.

The J gene is TRBJ1-4, the V gene TRBV9; the match to TRBD1 covers 9 bases. V was pared by 3 bases and J by 5 bases, with 2 bases of the junction left unmatched. CDR1 is SGDLS and CDR2 is YYNGEE in the germline V gene. This CDR3 has 14 residues. CDR3 sequence (DNA): TGTGCCAGCAGCGCCGGACAGGGGAATGAAAAACTGTTTTTT. Encoded protein: CASSAGQGNEKLFF.

The V and J genes are TRBV7-2 and TRBJ2-1, with D possibly being TRBD1 (6 bases). The V end was cut by 5 bases, the J end by 2 bases, with 13 bases between. There are 15 residues in the CDR3. From germline, CDR1 is SGHTA and CDR2 FQGNSA. The CDR3 DNA reads TGTGCCAGCAGCATACAGGGTCGCACCTACAATGAGCAGTTCTTC. Its protein is CASSIQGRTYNEQFF.

This clone was seen just once. The chain has TRBV5-5 and TRBJ2-2; 8 bases are a match to TRBD2. Per the germline V gene, CDR1 is SGHKS and CDR2 is YYEKEE (reference sequence). V was clipped by 4 bases and J by 1 base; unmatched bases: 6. CDR3 size: 16 residues. The DNA of the CDR3 is TGTGCCAGCAGCGTCCGACTAGCGAGGAACACCGGGGAGCTGTTTTTT. This codes for CASSVRLARNTGELFF. Together with reference TRBV5-5 and TRBJ2-2, the CDR3 gives the full variable domain: DAGVTQSPTHLIKTRGQQVTLRCSPISGHKSVSWYQQVLGQGPQFIFQYYEKEERGRGNFPDRFSARQFPNYSSELNVNALLLGDSALYLCASSVRLARNTGELFFGEGSRLTVL.

The chain uses TRBV7-6 and TRBJ2-7; TRBD1 matches 7 bases. There are 17 residues in the CDR3. Germline values: CDR1 SGHVS, CDR2 FNYEAQ. With V trimmed by 0 bases and J by 2 bases, 10 bases remained unmatched. CDR3 coding DNA: TGTGCCAGCAGCTTAGCGGCTGACAGGGAAGTCGCCTACGAGCAGTACTTC. Protein sequence: CASSLAADREVAYEQYF.

V and J are TRBV7-9 and TRBJ1-2, with 10 bases identical to TRBD1. The V gene's germline CDR1 is SEHNR and CDR2 FQNEAQ (reference sequence). The CDR3 has 14 amino acids. Trimming cost V 5 bases and J 6 bases; bases outside gene matches: 6. Here the CDR3 reads CASSPTGGSDGYTF. Here the CDR3 DNA reads TGTGCCAGCAGCCCGACAGGGGGCTCGGATGGCTACACCTTC.

This chain joins TRBV11-2 and TRBJ2-3, with a tentative D call TRBD1 (6 bases). The V gene lost 6 bases and the J gene lost 1 base, with 11 bases spanning the gap. Germline-derived CDR1 and CDR2 are SGHAT and FQNNGV. The CDR3 is 14 amino acids. CDR3 sequence: CASRPHRGTDTQYF. CDR3 coding DNA: TGTGCCAGCAGACCCCACAGGGGCACAGATACGCAGTATTTT.

This chain joins TRBV29-1 and TRBJ2-7; a possible D gene is TRBD2 (6 bases). Germline assignment: CDR1 SQVTM and CDR2 ANQGSEA. Trimming removed 1 base from V and 4 bases from J, with 17 bases in between. This CDR3 comprises 15 residues. CDR3 protein: CSVEGATGVGYEQYF. The DNA for the CDR3 is TGCAGCGTTGAAGGGGCGACGGGGGTGGGATACGAGCAGTACTTC.

The count of this clone is one. V is TRBV14 and J is TRBJ2-7; TRBD1 might be the D (6 bases). This CDR3 comprises 18 residues. Trimming pared 3 bases from V and 2 bases from J, leaving 23 bases between. CDR1 SGHDN and CDR2 FVKESK come from the germline V gene. As DNA, the CDR3 is TGTGCCAGCAGCCATACGAACCTTGGACAGTTCCCTACCTACGAGCAGTACTTC. Translation: CASSHTNLGQFPTYEQYF.

This chain uses TRBV5-1 with TRBJ1-1; 7 nucleotides line up with TRBD1. V trimming: 2 bases; J trimming: 1 base; junction bases outside the gene matches: 5. The germline CDR1 and CDR2 sequences are SGHRS and YFSETQ. The CDR3 covers 15 residues. The CDR3 loop is CASSFFQGGNTEAFF. The CDR3 coding sequence is TGCGCCAGCAGCTTCTTTCAGGGGGGGAACACTGAAGCTTTCTTT.

CDR3 nucleotides: TGCGCCAGCAGCTTGGCGGGGGTAGGCACCGGGGAGCTGTTTTTT. This codes for CASSLAGVGTGELFF. The genes are TRBV5-1 and TRBJ2-2; possibly TRBD2 for D (6 bases). Trimming took off 0 bases at V and 4 bases at J, with 10 bases between the two ends. Germline assignment: CDR1 SGHRS and CDR2 YFSETQ. CDR3 length: 15 residues.

This clone was counted between two and nine times. The rearrangement joins TRBV28 to TRBJ1-2; D unclear. Germline V gives CDR1 MDHEN, CDR2 SYDVKM. This CDR3 comprises 12 residues. V shed 7 bases and J shed 0 bases, with 6 bases lying between them. This chain's CDR3 is CASKTPNYGYTF. CDR3 DNA: TGTGCCAGCAAGACACCTAACTATGGCTACACCTTC.

The chain has TRBV27 and TRBJ2-3, with D perhaps matching TRBD2 (6 bases). The CDR3 has 16 residues. Trimming shortened V by 3 bases and J by 8 bases, and 21 bases separated the two germline ends. The germline V gene has CDR1 MNHEY and CDR2 SMNVEV (reference sequence). The CDR3 sequence: CASSFVPGVVYGTQYF. The CDR3 region has the DNA TGTGCCAGCAGTTTTGTCCCGGGGGTTGTTTACGGTACGCAGTATTTT.

The rearrangement links TRBV7-6 to TRBJ1-1, with D perhaps TRBD1 (5 bases). Germline V lookup: CDR1 SGHVS, CDR2 FNYEAQ. CDR3 length: 12 amino acids. V gave up 3 bases and J gave up 8 bases, with 10 bases separating them. The CDR3, as DNA: TGTGCCAGCAGCTTCGGGGGATCGGAAGCTTTCTTT. Its translation: CASSFGGSEAFF.

The V gene is TRBV19, the J gene TRBJ2-7; 10 bases map to TRBD2. V shed 4 bases and J 1 base; nucleotides not matched to a gene: 10. The CDR3 totals 17 residues. Germline V gives CDR1 LNHDA, CDR2 SQIVND (reference sequence). The CDR3 protein is CASSRSRTSGESYEQYF. The CDR3 DNA reads as TGTGCCAGTAGTAGATCCCGGACTAGCGGTGAGTCCTACGAGCAGTACTTC.

V usage is TRBV5-8 and J usage is TRBJ2-7, with 8 bases lining up with TRBD1. Trimming took 0 bases from V and 2 from J; bases not matched to a gene: 7. The CDR3 has 16 residues. Germline CDR1 and CDR2: SGHTS and YDEGEE. The CDR3 nucleotides are TGTGCCAGCAGCTTGGATCCAGGGGGCGCGACCTACGAGCAGTACTTC. Its protein product is CASSLDPGGATYEQYF.

This chain joins TRBV7-9 and TRBJ1-1, with D perhaps matching TRBD1 (6 bases). V lost 5 bases and J 4 bases, leaving 17 bases between the germline ends. The CDR3 consists of 15 residues. Germline CDR1 and CDR2: SEHNR and FQNEAQ (reference sequence). This chain's CDR3 is CASSGRGGGGTEAFF. CDR3 sequence (DNA): TGTGCCAGCAGCGGAAGGGGGGGAGGGGGCACTGAAGCTTTCTTT.

This clone came up once. The gene calls are TRBV7-7 and TRBJ2-5; TRBD2 is a possible D gene (6 bases). This CDR3 has 14 amino acids. Germline-derived CDR1 and CDR2 are SSHAT and FNYEAQ (reference sequence). The V end was cut by 1 base, the J end by 2 bases, with 8 bases between. This CDR3 reads CASSLDGGQETQYF. The DNA of the CDR3 is TGTGCCAGCAGCTTAGATGGGGGGCAAGAGACCCAGTACTTC.